The present T cell receptor beta chain was sequenced within a study of blood T cell repertoires in COVID-19. TCRdb keeps only in-frame clones here, not all; method: immunoSEQ multiplex PCR. Of over 75,000 clones listed, approximately 80% are singletons. V was pared by 5 bases and J by 7 bases, with 15 bases between. This CDR3 comprises 14 residues. Per the germline V gene, CDR1 is LGHDT and CDR2 is YNNKEL (reference sequence). The source material was peripheral blood. This sequence originates from a woman aged 45 to 65 with acute or convalescent COVID-19. The chain couples TRBV3-1 (or the pseudogene TRBV3-2) to TRBJ1-5; D may be TRBD1 (5 bases). The CDR3: CASSEGLPVQPQHF. The DNA of the CDR3 is TGTGCCAGCAGCGAGGGACTCCCTGTCCAGCCCCAGCATTTT.